The clone carrying this TCR beta chain showed up many times. As yet, its antigen is unknown. As to time point: newly diagnosed GD, antithyroid drugs for less than 3 months. The TCR library was prepared using RNA isolated from PBMCs. The CDR3 length is 16 residues. V lost 4 bases to trimming and J lost 1 base, with 15 bases between them. The sample originates from a study of regulatory T cells in long-lasting Graves disease. Study-level results: Samples came from peripheral blood alone, without thyroid tissue.

In building TCR beta libraries, iRepertoire HTBI primers were used together with Arm-PCR of CDR3 regions. TCRdb re-called the multiplex PCR reads through MiXCR, storing one row per CDR3 protein. The data contain 400,000 to 500,000 distinct CDR3 sequences, 16% of them singletons. The same specimen was also included in a second study, on T cells in Graves' hyperthyroidism and ophthalmopathy. That source adds: First-round RT-PCR with HTBI primers amplified the TCR CDR3 region. A model of 13 V-J pairs discriminated ophthalmopathy from stable hyperthyroidism.

This sequence joins TRBV12-3 or TRBV12-4 and TRBJ2-3, with D unclear. The receptor was isolated from a woman aged 18-29 years with Graves disease. Sequencing was performed on peripheral blood mononuclear cells (PBMCs), taken at new diagnosis, from a patient treated with antithyroid drugs. The CDR3 region is CASSSRLPRGTDTQYF. DNA for the CDR3: TGTGCCAGCAGTTCAAGGTTGCCTCGGGGCACAGATACGCAGTATTTT.